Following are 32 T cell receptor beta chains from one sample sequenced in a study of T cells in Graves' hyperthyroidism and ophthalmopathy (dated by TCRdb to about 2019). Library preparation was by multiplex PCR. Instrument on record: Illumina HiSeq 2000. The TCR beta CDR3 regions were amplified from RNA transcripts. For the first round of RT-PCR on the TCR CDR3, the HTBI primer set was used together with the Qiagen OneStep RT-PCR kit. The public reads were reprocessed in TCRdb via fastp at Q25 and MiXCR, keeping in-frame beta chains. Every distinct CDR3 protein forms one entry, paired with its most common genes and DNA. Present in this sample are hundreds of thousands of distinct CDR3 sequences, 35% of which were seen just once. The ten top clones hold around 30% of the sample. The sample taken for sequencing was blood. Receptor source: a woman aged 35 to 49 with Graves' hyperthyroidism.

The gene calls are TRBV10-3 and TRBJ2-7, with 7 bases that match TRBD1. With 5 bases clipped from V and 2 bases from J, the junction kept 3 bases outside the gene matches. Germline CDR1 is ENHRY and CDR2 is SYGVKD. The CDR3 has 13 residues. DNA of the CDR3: TGTGCCATCAGTTACGGGACAGCCTACGAGCAGTACTTC. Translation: CAISYGTAYEQYF.

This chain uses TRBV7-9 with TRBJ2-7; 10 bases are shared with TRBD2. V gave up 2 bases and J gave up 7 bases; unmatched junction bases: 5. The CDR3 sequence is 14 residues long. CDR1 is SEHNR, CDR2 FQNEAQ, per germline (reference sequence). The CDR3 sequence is CASSLLAGDNEQYF. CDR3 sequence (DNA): TGTGCCAGCAGCTTACTAGCGGGAGACAATGAGCAGTACTTC.

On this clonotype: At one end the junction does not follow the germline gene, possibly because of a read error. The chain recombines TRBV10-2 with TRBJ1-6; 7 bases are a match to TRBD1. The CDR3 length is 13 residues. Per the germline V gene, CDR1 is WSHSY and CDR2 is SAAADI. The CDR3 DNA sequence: TGTGCCAGCAGTGGGGCAGGGGGAGGACCCCTCCACTTT. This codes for CASSGAGGGPLHF.

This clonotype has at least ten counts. The DNA of the CDR3 is TGTGCCAGTAGCGCCTCGACACCGGGTGAGCAGTACTTC. This translates into CASSASTPGEQYF. The chain has TRBV19 and TRBJ2-7; no definite D call. The V gene's germline CDR1 is LNHDA and CDR2 SQIVND (reference sequence). V lost 6 bases and J 7 bases, leaving 16 bases between the germline ends. The CDR3 extends over 13 amino acids.

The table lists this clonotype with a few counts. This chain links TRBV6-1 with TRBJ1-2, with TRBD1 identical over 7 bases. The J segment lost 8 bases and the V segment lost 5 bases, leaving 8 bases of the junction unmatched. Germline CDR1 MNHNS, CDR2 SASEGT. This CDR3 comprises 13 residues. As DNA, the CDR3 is TGTGCCAGCAGTCCAACAGGGGCGAGGGGCTACACCTTC. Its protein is CASSPTGARGYTF.

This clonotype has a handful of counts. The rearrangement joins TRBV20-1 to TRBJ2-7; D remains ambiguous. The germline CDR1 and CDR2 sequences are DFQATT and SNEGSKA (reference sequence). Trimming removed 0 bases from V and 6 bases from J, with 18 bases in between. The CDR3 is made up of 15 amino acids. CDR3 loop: CSARDISHPKGEQYF. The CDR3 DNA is TGCAGTGCTAGAGATATATCTCACCCCAAGGGCGAGCAGTACTTC.

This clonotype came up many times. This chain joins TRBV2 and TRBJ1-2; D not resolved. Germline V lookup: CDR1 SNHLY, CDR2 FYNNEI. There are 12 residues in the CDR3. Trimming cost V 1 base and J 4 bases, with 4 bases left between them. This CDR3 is CASSEGSYGYTF. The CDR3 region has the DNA TGTGCCAGCAGTGAAGGGTCCTATGGCTACACCTTC.

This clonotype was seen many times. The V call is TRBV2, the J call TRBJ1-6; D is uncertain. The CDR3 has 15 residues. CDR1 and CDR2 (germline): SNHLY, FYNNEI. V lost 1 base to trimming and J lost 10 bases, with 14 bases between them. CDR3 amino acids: CASSEESVGGSPLHF. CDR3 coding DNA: TGTGCCAGCAGTGAAGAATCCGTGGGCGGATCACCCCTCCACTTT.

The DNA for the CDR3 is TGTGCCAGCTCACCATTGGCCGGCCGAAGGTACTACGAGCAGTACTTC. This translates into CASSPLAGRRYYEQYF. V and J are TRBV28 and TRBJ2-7; D is unresolved. Germline V gene lookup returns CDR1 MDHEN and CDR2 SYDVKM. This CDR3 spans 16 amino acids. V was cut by 8 bases and J by 3 bases, with 23 bases left in between. Complete variable domain (other parts from reference TRBV28 and TRBJ2-7): DVKVTQSSRYLVKRTGEKVFLECVQDMDHENMFWYRQDPGLGLRLIYFSYDVKMKEKGDIPEGYSVSREKKERFSLILESASTNQTSMYLCASSPLAGRRYYEQYFGPGTRLTVT.

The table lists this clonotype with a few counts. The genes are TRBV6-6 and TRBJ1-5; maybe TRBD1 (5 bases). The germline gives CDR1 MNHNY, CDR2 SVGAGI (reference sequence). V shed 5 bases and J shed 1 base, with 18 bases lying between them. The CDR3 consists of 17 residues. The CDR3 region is CASSPRGGVGSNQPQHF. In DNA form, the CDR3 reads TGTGCCAGCAGTCCTCGGGGGGGAGTCGGGAGCAATCAGCCCCAGCATTTT.

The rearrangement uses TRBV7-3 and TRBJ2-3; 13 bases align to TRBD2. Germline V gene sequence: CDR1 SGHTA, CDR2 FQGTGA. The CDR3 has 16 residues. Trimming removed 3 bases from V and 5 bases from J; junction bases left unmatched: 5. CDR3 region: CASSLTSGGRGDTQYF. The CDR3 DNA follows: TGTGCCAGCAGCTTGACTAGCGGGGGGCGAGGAGATACGCAGTATTTT.

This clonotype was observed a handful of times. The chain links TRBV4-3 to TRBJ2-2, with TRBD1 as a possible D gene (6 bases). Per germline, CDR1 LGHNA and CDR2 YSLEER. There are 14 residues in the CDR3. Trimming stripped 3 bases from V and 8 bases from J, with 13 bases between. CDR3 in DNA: TGCGCCAGCAGCCACTATGAGGGGGAAGGGGAGCTGTTTTTT. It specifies CASSHYEGEGELFF.

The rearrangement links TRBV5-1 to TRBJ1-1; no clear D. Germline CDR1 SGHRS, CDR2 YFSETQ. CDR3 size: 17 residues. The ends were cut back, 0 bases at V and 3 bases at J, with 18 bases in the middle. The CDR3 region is CASSLDSTGPYDTEAFF. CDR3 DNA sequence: TGCGCCAGCAGCTTGGATTCTACCGGTCCCTACGACACTGAAGCTTTCTTT.

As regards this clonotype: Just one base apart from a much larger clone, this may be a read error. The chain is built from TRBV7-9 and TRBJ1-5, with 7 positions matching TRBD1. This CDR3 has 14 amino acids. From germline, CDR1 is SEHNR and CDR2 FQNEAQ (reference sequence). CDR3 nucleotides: TGTGCCAGCAGGTTAGTGGGACAGAATCAGCCCCAGCATTTT. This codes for CASRLVGQNQPQHF.

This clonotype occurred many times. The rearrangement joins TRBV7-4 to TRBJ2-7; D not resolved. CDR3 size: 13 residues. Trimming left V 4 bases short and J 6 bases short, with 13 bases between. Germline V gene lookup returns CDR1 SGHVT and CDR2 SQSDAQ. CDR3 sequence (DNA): TGTGCCAGCAGCTCCGCTTGGGGAAGCGAGCAGTACTTC. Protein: CASSSAWGSEQYF.

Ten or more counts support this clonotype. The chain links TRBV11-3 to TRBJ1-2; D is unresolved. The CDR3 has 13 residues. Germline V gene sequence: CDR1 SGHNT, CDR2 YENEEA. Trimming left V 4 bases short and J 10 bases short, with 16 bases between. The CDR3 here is CASSYGTDRAYTF. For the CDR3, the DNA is TGTGCCAGCAGCTACGGCACCGACCGAGCCTACACCTTC. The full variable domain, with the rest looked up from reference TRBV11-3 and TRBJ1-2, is EAGVVQSPRYKIIEKKQPVAFWCNPISGHNTLYWYLQNLGQGPELLIRYENEEAVDDSQLPKDRFSAERLKGVDSTLKIQPAELGDSAVYLCASSYGTDRAYTFGSGTRLTVV.

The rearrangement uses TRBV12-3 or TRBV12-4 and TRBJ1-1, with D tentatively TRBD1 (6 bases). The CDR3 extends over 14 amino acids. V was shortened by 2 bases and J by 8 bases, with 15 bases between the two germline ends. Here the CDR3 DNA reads TGTGCCAGCAGTTTAACAGGAATCAGGGGCGAAGCTTTCTTT. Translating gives CASSLTGIRGEAFF.

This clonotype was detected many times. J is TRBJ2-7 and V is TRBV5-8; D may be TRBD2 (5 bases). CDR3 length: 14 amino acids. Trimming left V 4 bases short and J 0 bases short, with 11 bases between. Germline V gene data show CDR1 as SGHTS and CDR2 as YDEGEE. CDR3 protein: CASSAGLSSYEQYF. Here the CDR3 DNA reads TGTGCCAGCAGCGCCGGACTGAGCTCCTACGAGCAGTACTTC.

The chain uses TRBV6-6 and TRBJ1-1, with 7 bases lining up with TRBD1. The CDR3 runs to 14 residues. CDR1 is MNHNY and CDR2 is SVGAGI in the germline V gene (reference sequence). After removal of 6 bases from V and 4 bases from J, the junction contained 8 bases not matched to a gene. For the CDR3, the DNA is TGTGCCAGCAGCTGGACGTCAGGGGGCACTGAAGCTTTCTTT. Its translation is CASSWTSGGTEAFF.

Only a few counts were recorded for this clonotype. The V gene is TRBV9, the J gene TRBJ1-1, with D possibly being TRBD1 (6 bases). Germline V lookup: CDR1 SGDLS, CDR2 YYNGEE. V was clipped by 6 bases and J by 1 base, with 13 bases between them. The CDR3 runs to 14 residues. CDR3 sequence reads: CASTPSGANTEAFF. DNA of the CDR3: TGTGCCAGCACCCCCTCGGGGGCGAACACTGAAGCTTTCTTT.

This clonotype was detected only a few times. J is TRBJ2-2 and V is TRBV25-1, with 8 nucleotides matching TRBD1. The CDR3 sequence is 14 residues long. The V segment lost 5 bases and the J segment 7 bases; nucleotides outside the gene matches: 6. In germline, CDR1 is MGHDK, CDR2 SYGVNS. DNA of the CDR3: TGTGCCAGCAGTCCTCCGGACAGGGACGGGGAGCTGTTTTTT. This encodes CASSPPDRDGELFF.

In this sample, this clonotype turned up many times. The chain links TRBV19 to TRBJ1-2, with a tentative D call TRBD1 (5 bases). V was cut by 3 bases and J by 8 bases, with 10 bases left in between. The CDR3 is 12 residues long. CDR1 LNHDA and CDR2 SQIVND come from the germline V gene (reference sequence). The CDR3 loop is CASSIQGSGYTF. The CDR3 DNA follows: TGTGCCAGTAGTATTCAGGGTAGCGGCTACACCTTC.

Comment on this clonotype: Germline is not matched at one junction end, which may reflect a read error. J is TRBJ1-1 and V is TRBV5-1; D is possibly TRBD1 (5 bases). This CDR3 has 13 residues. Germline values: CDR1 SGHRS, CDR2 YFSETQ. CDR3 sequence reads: CVSSWDGNTEAFF. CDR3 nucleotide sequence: TGCGTCAGCAGCTGGGACGGGAACACTGAAGCTTTCTTT.

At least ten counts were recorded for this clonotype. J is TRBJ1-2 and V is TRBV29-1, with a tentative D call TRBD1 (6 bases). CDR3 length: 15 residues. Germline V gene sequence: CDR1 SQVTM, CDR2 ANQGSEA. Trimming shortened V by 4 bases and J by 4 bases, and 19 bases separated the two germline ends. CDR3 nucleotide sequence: TGCAGCGTTGCTCAAGGAAAGGACAGATCCTATGGCTACACCTTC. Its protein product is CSVAQGKDRSYGYTF.

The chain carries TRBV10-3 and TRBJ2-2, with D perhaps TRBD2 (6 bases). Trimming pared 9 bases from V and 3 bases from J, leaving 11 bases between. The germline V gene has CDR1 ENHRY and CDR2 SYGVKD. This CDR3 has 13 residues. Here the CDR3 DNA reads TGTGCCATTGAGGAGGGAGACACCGGGGAGCTGTTTTTT. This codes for CAIEEGDTGELFF.

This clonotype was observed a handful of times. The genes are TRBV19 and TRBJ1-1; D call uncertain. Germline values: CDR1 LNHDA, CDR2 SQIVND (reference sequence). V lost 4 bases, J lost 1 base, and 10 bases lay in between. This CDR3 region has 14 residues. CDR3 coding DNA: TGTGCCAGTAGTACCGGACGGCCGAACACTGAAGCTTTCTTT. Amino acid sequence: CASSTGRPNTEAFF.

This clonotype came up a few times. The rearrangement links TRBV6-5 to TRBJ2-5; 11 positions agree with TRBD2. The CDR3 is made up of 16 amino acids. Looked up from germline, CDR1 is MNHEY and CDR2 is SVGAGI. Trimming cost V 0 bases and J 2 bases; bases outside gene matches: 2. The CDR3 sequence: CASSYSTSGVQETQYF. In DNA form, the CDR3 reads TGTGCCAGCAGTTACTCGACTAGCGGGGTTCAAGAGACCCAGTACTTC.

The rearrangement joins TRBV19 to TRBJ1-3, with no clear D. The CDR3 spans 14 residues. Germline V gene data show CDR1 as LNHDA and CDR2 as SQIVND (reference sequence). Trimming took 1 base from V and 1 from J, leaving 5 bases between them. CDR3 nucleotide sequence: TGTGCCAGTAGTATAGCCGTATCTGGAAACACCATATATTTT. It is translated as CASSIAVSGNTIYF.

The CDR3 DNA is TGTGCCAGTACCTACCTGGCTCCGAACTTTGAAGCTTTCTTT. This codes for CASTYLAPNFEAFF. V is TRBV19 and J is TRBJ1-1; D gene ambiguous. Trimming stripped 7 bases from V and 7 bases from J, with 19 bases between. CDR1 and CDR2 from the germline V gene are LNHDA and SQIVND (reference sequence). The CDR3 is 14 residues long.

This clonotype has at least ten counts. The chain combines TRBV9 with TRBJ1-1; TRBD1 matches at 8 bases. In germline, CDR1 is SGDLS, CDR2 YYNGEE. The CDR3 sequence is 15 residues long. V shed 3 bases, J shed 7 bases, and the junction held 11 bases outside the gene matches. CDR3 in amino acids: CASSGRQGQLGEAFF. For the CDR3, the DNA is TGTGCCAGCAGCGGCCGACAGGGGCAACTAGGTGAAGCTTTCTTT. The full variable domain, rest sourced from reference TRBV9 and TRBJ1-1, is DSGVTQTPKHLITATGQRVTLRCSPRSGDLSVYWYQQSLDQGLQFLIQYYNGEERAKGNILERFSAQQFPDLHSELNLSSLELGDSALYFCASSGRQGQLGEAFFGQGTRLTVV.

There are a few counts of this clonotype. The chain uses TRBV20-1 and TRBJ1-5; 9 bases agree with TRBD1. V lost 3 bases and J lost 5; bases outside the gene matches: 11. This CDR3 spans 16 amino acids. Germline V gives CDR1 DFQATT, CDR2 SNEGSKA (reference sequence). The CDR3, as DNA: TGCAGTGCTAGCCTCGGTCGAAGGACAGGGGATCAGCCCCAGCATTTT. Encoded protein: CSASLGRRTGDQPQHF.

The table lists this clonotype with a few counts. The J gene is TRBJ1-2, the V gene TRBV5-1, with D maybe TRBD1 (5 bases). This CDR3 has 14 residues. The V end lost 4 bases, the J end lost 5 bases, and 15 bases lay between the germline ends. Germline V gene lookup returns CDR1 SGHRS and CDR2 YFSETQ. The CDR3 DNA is TGCGCCAGCAGCCCGGGGGGACGGGATTATGGCTACACCTTC. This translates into CASSPGGRDYGYTF.